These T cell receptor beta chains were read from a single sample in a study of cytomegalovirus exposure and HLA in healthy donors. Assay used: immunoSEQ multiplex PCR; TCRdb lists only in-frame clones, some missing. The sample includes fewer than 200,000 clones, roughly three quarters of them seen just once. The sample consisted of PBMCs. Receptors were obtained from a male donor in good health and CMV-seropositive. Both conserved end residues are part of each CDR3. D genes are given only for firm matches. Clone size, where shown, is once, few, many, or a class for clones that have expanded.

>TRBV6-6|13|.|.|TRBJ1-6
CASSSSLDSPLHF
TGTGCCAGCAGTTCGTCCTTAGATTCACCCCTCCACTTT
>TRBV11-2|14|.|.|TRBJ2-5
CASSTWDFQETQYF
TGTGCCAGCAGCACCTGGGACTTCCAAGAGACCCAGTACTTC
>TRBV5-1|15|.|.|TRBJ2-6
CASSFLGTGANVLTF
TGCGCCAGCAGCTTTTTGGGCACCGGGGCCAACGTCCTGACTTTC
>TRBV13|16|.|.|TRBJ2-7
CASSSQQGGTTYEQYF
TGTGCCAGCAGCTCTCAACAGGGGGGGACTACCTACGAGCAGTACTTC
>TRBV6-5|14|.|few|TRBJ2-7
CASGLGKRSYEQYF
TGTGCCAGTGGTTTGGGGAAGCGGTCCTACGAGCAGTACTTC
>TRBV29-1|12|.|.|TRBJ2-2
CTAPGDGGELFF
TGCACCGCCCCGGGGGATGGCGGGGAGCTGTTTTTT
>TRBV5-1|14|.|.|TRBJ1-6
CASSSTTANSPLHF
TGCGCCAGCAGCTCGACGACAGCTAATTCACCCCTCCACTTT
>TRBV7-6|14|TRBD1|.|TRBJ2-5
CASFHPGQGKTQYF
TGTGCCAGCTTTCACCCGGGACAGGGGAAGACCCAGTACTTC
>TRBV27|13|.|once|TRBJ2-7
CASSPRGSYEQYF
TGTGCCAGCAGTCCCCGAGGGTCCTACGAGCAGTACTTC
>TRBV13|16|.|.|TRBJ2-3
CASTPTRGALSDTQYF
TGTGCCAGCACCCCCACTCGGGGGGCCCTGTCAGATACGCAGTATTTT
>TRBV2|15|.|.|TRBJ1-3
CASSDQRGSGNTIYF
TGTGCCAGCAGTGACCAACGGGGCTCTGGAAACACCATATATTTT
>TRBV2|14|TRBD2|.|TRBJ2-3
CASLAGPSTDTQYF
TGTGCCAGCCTAGCGGGGCCTAGCACAGATACGCAGTATTTT
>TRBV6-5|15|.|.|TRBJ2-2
CASSYSGHSTGELFF
TGTGCCAGCAGTTACTCGGGACACTCCACCGGGGAGCTGTTTTTT
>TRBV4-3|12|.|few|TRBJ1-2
CASSLGQGGYTF
TGCGCCAGCAGCCTCGGACAAGGTGGCTACACCTTC
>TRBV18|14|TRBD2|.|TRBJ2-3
CASEGLASTDTQYF
TGTGCCAGCGAGGGACTAGCAAGTACAGATACGCAGTATTTT
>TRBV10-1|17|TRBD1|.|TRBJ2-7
CASSYRDRGESSYEQYF
TGCGCCAGCAGCTATAGGGACAGGGGGGAGAGCTCCTACGAGCAGTACTTC
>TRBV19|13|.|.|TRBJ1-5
CASRDRSNQPQHF
TGTGCCAGCCGTGACAGGAGCAATCAGCCCCAGCATTTT
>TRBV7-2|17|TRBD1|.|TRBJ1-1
CASSLAGTGVRGTEAFF
TGTGCCAGCAGTCTAGCCGGGACAGGGGTCCGTGGCACTGAAGCTTTCTTT
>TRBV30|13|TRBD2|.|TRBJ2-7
CAWRVGGSYEQYF
TGTGCCTGGAGGGTGGGGGGGTCCTACGAGCAGTACTTC
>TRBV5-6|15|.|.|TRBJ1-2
CASSSATGRGYGYTF
TGTGCCAGCAGCTCAGCTACGGGGAGAGGCTATGGCTACACCTTC
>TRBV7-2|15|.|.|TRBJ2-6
CASSPGFSGANVLTF
TGTGCCAGCAGCCCAGGGTTCTCTGGGGCCAACGTCCTGACTTTC
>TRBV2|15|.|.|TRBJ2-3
CASMGGFSSTDTQYF
TGTGCCAGTATGGGCGGGTTCTCTAGCACAGATACGCAGTATTTT
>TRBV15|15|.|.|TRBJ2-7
CATSRARVSSYEQYF
TGTGCCACCAGCAGAGCGAGGGTAAGCTCCTACGAGCAGTACTTC
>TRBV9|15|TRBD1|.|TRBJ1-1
CASSPREGAVTEAFF
TGTGCCAGCAGCCCCCGGGAGGGGGCGGTCACTGAAGCTTTCTTT
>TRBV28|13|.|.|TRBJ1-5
CASSFRERQPQHF
TGTGCCAGCAGTTTCCGGGAGCGTCAGCCCCAGCATTTT
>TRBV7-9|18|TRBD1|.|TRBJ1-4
CASSPAPGQRATNEKLFF
TGTGCCAGCAGCCCCGCCCCGGGACAGCGTGCAACTAATGAAAAACTGTTTTTT
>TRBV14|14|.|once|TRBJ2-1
CASSPLSSYNEQFF
TGTGCCAGCAGCCCCCTGAGCTCCTACAATGAGCAGTTCTTC
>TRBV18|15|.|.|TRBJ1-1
CASSPAQAMNTEAFF
TGTGCCAGCTCACCTGCGCAGGCTATGAACACTGAAGCTTTCTTT
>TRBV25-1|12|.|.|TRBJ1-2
CASKRGNHGYTF
TGTGCCAGCAAAAGAGGGAACCATGGCTACACCTTC
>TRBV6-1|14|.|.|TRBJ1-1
CASTFQGLGTEAFF
TGTGCCAGCACTTTTCAGGGACTCGGCACTGAAGCTTTCTTT
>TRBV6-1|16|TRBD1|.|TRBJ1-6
CASSVMKGQNNSPLHF
TGTGCCAGCAGTGTAATGAAGGGACAGAATAATTCACCCCTCCACTTT
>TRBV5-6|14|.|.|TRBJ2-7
CASSRDGSSYEQYF
TGTGCCAGCAGCCGGGACGGGAGCTCCTACGAGCAGTACTTC
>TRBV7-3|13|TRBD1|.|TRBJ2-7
CASSLPGQGEQYF
TGTGCCAGCAGCCTACCGGGACAGGGCGAGCAGTACTTC
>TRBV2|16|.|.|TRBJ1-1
CASSDLRGGKNTEAFF
TGTGCCAGCAGTGACCTCCGGGGAGGAAAGAACACTGAAGCTTTCTTT
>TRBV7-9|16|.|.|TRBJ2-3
CASSLGPLGGTDTQYF
TGTGCCAGCAGCTTAGGACCGCTAGGAGGCACAGATACGCAGTATTTT
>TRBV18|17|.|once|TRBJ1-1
CASSPRLWGEDNTEAFF
TGTGCCAGCTCACCGCGCTTATGGGGAGAGGACAACACTGAAGCTTTCTTT
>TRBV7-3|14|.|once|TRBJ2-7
CASSPTPSSYEQYF
TGTGCCAGCAGCCCGACACCGAGCTCCTACGAGCAGTACTTC
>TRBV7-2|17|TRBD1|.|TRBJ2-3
CASSLEARQGATDTQYF
TGTGCCAGCAGCTTAGAAGCGAGACAGGGGGCAACAGATACGCAGTATTTT
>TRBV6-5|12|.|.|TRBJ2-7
CASAANFHEQYF
TGTGCCAGCGCGGCGAATTTCCACGAGCAGTACTTC
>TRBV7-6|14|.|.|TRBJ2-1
CASSRTREDDEQFF
TGTGCCAGCAGCCGAACCAGGGAGGACGATGAGCAGTTCTTC
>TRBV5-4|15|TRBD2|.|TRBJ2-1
CASSYISGGADEQFF
TGTGCCAGCAGTTACATTAGCGGGGGGGCCGATGAGCAGTTCTTC
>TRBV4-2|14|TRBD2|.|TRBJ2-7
CASSPAGGDYEQYF
TGTGCCAGCAGCCCAGCGGGGGGTGACTACGAGCAGTACTTC